The T cell receptor (delta chain) described here comes from a study of gamma-delta T cells after stem cell transplantation (dated by TCRdb to the mid-2010s). Library preparation was by RT-PCR. The run used an Illumina MiSeq. Via CATT, TCRdb reprocessed the public reads, and rows with identical DNA were then joined. The sample contains about 1,400 delta-chain clones, roughly half of them found a single time. The top ten clonotypes cover about 48% of the sample. This clone is labeled medium-sized (0.01 to 0.1%). Its antigen target is currently unknown. The sample holds no much larger clone one base away, and base qualities are not on file. Sequencing was performed on gamma-delta T cells. The origin of this receptor is a human donor. It is not recorded whose cells these are; they may come from a transplant donor.

The DNA reads as follows: TGTGCTCTTGGGGAACTAAGACTAGGGGGACCATCTACCGATAAACTCATCTTT. Protein translation: CALGELRLGGPSTDKLIF. This sequence uses TRDV1 and TRDJ1; TRDD3 is perhaps the D gene, given 6 matching bases. CDR1 and CDR2, looked up from the germline V gene, are TSWWSYY and QGS. The CDR3 spans 18 residues, from the cysteine through the phenylalanine. The read is trimmed to its CDR3 DNA, 54 bases read in frame from base 1. The germline ends are 19 bases apart after V is trimmed by 0 bases and J by 2 bases.